The rows below give T cell receptor beta chains drawn from one sample of a study of blood T cell repertoires in COVID-19. Profiled with immunoSEQ multiplex PCR; TCRdb holds only in-frame clones, not every one. The table lists 150,000 to 200,000 clones, about 90% of them singletons. Sequenced: PBMCs or T cells enriched from blood (not recorded which). The receptors here all came from a human donor with acute COVID-19. The donor label of this sample is uncertain. Both conserved end residues are part of each CDR3. The order of the fields is V gene, J gene, D gene, clone size, CDR3 length, CDR3 DNA, CDR3 protein. The D gene is left open where the match is weak. For some rows the clone size is stated as once, few or many, or as a class when expanded; others skip it.

V gene: TRBV7-9
J gene: TRBJ2-3
D gene: TRBD1
clone size: NA
CDR3 length: 17
CDR3 DNA: TGTGCCAGCAGCATCGTCCGGGACAGATGGGGCACAGATACGCAGTATTTT
CDR3 protein: CASSIVRDRWGTDTQYF

V gene: TRBV4-1
J gene: TRBJ2-2
D gene: TRBD2
clone size: once
CDR3 length: 16
CDR3 DNA: TGCGCCAGCAGCGGACTAGCGGGGCGAAACACCGGGGAGCTGTTTTTT
CDR3 protein: CASSGLAGRNTGELFF

V gene: TRBV11-2
J gene: TRBJ2-3
D gene: NA
clone size: NA
CDR3 length: 15
CDR3 DNA: TGTGCCAGCAGCTTAACGGGGGGCGGGCCAGATACGCAGTATTTT
CDR3 protein: CASSLTGGGPDTQYF

V gene: TRBV6-5
J gene: TRBJ1-3
D gene: NA
clone size: NA
CDR3 length: 15
CDR3 DNA: TGTGCCAGCAGTTACACACGGGAGCCTGGAAACACCATATATTTT
CDR3 protein: CASSYTREPGNTIYF

V gene: TRBV5-1
J gene: TRBJ1-3
D gene: NA
clone size: NA
CDR3 length: 15
CDR3 DNA: TGCGCCAGCAGCTTGGCGACAGAATCTGGAAACACCATATATTTT
CDR3 protein: CASSLATESGNTIYF

V gene: TRBV7-3
J gene: TRBJ1-2
D gene: TRBD1
clone size: once
CDR3 length: 19
CDR3 DNA: TGTGCCAGCAGCCTACGCGGGCCCGGGACAGGGGCCAAGGGCTATGGCTACACCTTC
CDR3 protein: CASSLRGPGTGAKGYGYTF

V gene: TRBV10-3
J gene: TRBJ2-7
D gene: TRBD2
clone size: NA
CDR3 length: 13
CDR3 DNA: TGTGCCACCGGTGGGGGGGATGAGTACGAGCAGTACTTC
CDR3 protein: CATGGGDEYEQYF

V gene: TRBV24-1
J gene: TRBJ2-2
D gene: NA
clone size: once
CDR3 length: 16
CDR3 DNA: TGTGCCACCAGTGATTTCCAACAGAGTCTCACCGGGGAGCTGTTTTTT
CDR3 protein: CATSDFQQSLTGELFF

V gene: TRBV4-1
J gene: TRBJ1-2
D gene: NA
clone size: NA
CDR3 length: 15
CDR3 DNA: TGCGCCAGCAGGCATCCGGGGGGTCCCTTCTATGGCTACACCTTC
CDR3 protein: CASRHPGGPFYGYTF

V gene: TRBV5-1
J gene: TRBJ1-1
D gene: NA
clone size: NA
CDR3 length: 14
CDR3 DNA: TGCGCCAGCAGCTTTCAAGGGGATGACACTGAAGCTTTCTTT
CDR3 protein: CASSFQGDDTEAFF

V gene: TRBV6-2/TRBV6-3
J gene: TRBJ1-5
D gene: NA
clone size: NA
CDR3 length: 13
CDR3 DNA: TGTGCCAGCAGTTGGACAGCTAATCAGCCCCAGCATTTT
CDR3 protein: CASSWTANQPQHF

V gene: TRBV7-7
J gene: TRBJ2-7
D gene: NA
clone size: NA
CDR3 length: 14
CDR3 DNA: TGTGCCAGCAGCCCGGGGTTACAGAGCTACGAGCAGTACTTC
CDR3 protein: CASSPGLQSYEQYF

V gene: TRBV19
J gene: TRBJ1-1
D gene: TRBD1
clone size: NA
CDR3 length: 15
CDR3 DNA: TGTGCCAGTAGTTCCCAGGGGGCATTAAATACTGAAGCTTTCTTT
CDR3 protein: CASSSQGALNTEAFF

V gene: TRBV6-6
J gene: TRBJ1-5
D gene: NA
clone size: NA
CDR3 length: 16
CDR3 DNA: TGTGCCAGCACCGAGATCGCCCCGGGGGGCAATCAGCCCCAGCATTTT
CDR3 protein: CASTEIAPGGNQPQHF

V gene: TRBV7-2
J gene: TRBJ2-5
D gene: TRBD2
clone size: NA
CDR3 length: 17
CDR3 DNA: TGTGCCAGCAAGAGACATGGACTAGCGGGGGCTCGGGAGACCCAGTACTTC
CDR3 protein: CASKRHGLAGARETQYF

V gene: TRBV4-2
J gene: TRBJ1-2
D gene: TRBD1
clone size: NA
CDR3 length: 19
CDR3 DNA: TGTGCCAGCAGTCCTAATTCGGGGGACAGGAGGTTGTACAACTATGGCTACACCTTC
CDR3 protein: CASSPNSGDRRLYNYGYTF

V gene: TRBV4-1
J gene: TRBJ2-1
D gene: NA
clone size: once
CDR3 length: 13
CDR3 DNA: TGCGCCAGCAGCCACTCCGTGTTCGGTGAGCAGTTCTTC
CDR3 protein: CASSHSVFGEQFF

V gene: TRBV20-1
J gene: TRBJ2-7
D gene: TRBD1
clone size: once
CDR3 length: 14
CDR3 DNA: TGCAGTGCTCGTGGGGACAGGGGATCCTACGAGCAGTACTTC
CDR3 protein: CSARGDRGSYEQYF

V gene: TRBV9
J gene: TRBJ2-7
D gene: NA
clone size: NA
CDR3 length: 14
CDR3 DNA: TGTGCCAGCAGCGTGGAGGCTACCATCTACGAGCAGTACTTC
CDR3 protein: CASSVEATIYEQYF

V gene: TRBV7-2
J gene: TRBJ2-3
D gene: NA
clone size: NA
CDR3 length: 14
CDR3 DNA: TGTGCCAGCAGCTTAGATAAGTCGGCAGATACGCAGTATTTT
CDR3 protein: CASSLDKSADTQYF

V gene: TRBV7-8
J gene: TRBJ2-1
D gene: NA
clone size: NA
CDR3 length: 15
CDR3 DNA: TGTGCCAGCAGCTCTGGGAGAACAGGGAGCGATGAGCAGTTCTTC
CDR3 protein: CASSSGRTGSDEQFF

V gene: TRBV4-1
J gene: TRBJ1-5
D gene: NA
clone size: NA
CDR3 length: 14
CDR3 DNA: TGCGCCAGCAGCCAAGATCTTAGCAATCAGCCCCAGCATTTT
CDR3 protein: CASSQDLSNQPQHF

V gene: TRBV30
J gene: TRBJ2-1
D gene: TRBD2
clone size: once
CDR3 length: 15
CDR3 DNA: TGTGCCTGGAGTTCAAGCGGGGGAGTCTACAATGAGCAGTTCTTC
CDR3 protein: CAWSSSGGVYNEQFF

V gene: TRBV6-2/TRBV6-3
J gene: TRBJ2-7
D gene: TRBD1
clone size: few
CDR3 length: 15
CDR3 DNA: TGTGCCAGCAGTTACTCTCATGGACAGGGGTACGAGCAGTACTTC
CDR3 protein: CASSYSHGQGYEQYF

V gene: TRBV27
J gene: TRBJ2-7
D gene: TRBD1
clone size: NA
CDR3 length: 11
CDR3 DNA: TGTGCCAGCGGAGACAGGGTCGAGCAGTACTTC
CDR3 protein: CASGDRVEQYF

V gene: TRBV30
J gene: TRBJ2-1
D gene: NA
clone size: NA
CDR3 length: 12
CDR3 DNA: TGTGCCTGGAGTGAGGGGATGGGTGAGCAGTTCTTC
CDR3 protein: CAWSEGMGEQFF

V gene: TRBV19
J gene: TRBJ1-5
D gene: NA
clone size: NA
CDR3 length: 15
CDR3 DNA: TGTGCCAGTCAAGAGGACAGTAAGAAGAATCAGCCCCAGCATTTT
CDR3 protein: CASQEDSKKNQPQHF